This T cell receptor (beta chain) is from a study of T cell repertoires in cytomegalovirus infection. Study information: CMV epitopes used comprised recently identified HLA-C-restricted ones and well-studied HLA-B-restricted ones. Public TCR beta signatures provided an indication of both CMV infection and a matching HLA type.

TCRdb re-called the reads through MiXCR, storing one row per CDR3 protein. Among 250,000 to 300,000 distinct CDR3 sequences listed, less than 25% were seen once. The CDR3 is made up of 14 amino acids. The germline V gene has CDR1 SGHTA and CDR2 FQGNSA. Germline trimming cut 5 bases from V and 8 bases from J; bases unmatched to any gene: 6. A note on this clonotype: No antigen is known for it.

Overall study results and limits: CMV-specific HLA-C-restricted TCR beta clonotypes dominated the ex vivo response.

The receptor was isolated from a human donor in good health (CMV status not recorded). Some clones in this sample may be carry-over from other donors' samples. The chain has TRBV7-2 and TRBJ1-4; 9 bases are a match to TRBD1. This material consisted of cultured PBMCs, taken from culture after CMV antigen stimulation. Here the CDR3 reads CASSQQGAQEKLFF. The CDR3 DNA reads TGTGCCAGCAGCCAACAGGGGGCTCAAGAAAAACTGTTTTTT.